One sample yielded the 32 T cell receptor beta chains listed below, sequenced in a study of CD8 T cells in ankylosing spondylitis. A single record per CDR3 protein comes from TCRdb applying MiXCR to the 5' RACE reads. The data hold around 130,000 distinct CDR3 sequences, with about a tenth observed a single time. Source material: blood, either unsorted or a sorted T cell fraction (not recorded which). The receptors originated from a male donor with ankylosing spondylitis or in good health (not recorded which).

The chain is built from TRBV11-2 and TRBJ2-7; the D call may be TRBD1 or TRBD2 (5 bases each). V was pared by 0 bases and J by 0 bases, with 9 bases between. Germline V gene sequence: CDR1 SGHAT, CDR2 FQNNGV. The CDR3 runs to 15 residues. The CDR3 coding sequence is TGTGCCAGCAGCTTAGAGCTGGGGGACTCCTACGAGCAGTACTTC. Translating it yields CASSLELGDSYEQYF.

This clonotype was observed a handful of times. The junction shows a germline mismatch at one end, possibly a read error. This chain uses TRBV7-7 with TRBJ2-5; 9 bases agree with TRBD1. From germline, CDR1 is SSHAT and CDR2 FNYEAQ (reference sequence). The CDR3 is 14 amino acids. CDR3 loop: CASTAQGARETQYF. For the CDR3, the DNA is TGTGCTAGCACAGCACAGGGGGCGAGAGAGACCCAGTACTTC.

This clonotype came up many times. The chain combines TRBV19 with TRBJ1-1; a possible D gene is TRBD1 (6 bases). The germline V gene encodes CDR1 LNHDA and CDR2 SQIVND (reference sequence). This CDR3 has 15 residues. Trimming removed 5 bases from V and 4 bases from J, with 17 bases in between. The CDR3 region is CASSPILTGSTEAFF. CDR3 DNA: TGTGCCAGTAGTCCGATCCTTACAGGGTCCACTGAAGCTTTCTTT.

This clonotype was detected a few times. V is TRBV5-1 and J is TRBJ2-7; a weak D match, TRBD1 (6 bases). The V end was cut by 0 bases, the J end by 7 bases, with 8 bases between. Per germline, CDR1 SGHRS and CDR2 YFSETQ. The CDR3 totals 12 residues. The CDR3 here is CASSLEGEEQYF. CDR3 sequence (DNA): TGCGCCAGCAGCTTGGAGGGGGAAGAGCAGTACTTC.

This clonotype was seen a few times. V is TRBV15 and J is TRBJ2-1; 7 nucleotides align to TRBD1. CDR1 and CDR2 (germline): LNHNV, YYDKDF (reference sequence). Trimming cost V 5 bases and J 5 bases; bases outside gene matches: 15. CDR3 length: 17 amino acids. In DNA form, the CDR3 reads TGTGCCACCAGCGACCGACAGGGAAGTTTCCTTAACAATGAGCAGTTCTTC. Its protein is CATSDRQGSFLNNEQFF.

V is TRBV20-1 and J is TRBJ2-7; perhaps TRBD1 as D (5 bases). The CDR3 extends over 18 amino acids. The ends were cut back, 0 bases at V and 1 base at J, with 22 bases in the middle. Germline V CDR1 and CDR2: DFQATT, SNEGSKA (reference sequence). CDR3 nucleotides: TGCAGTGCTAGAGACCTGTCCCAGGGCAATTTCCTATCCTACGAGCAGTACTTC. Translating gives CSARDLSQGNFLSYEQYF.

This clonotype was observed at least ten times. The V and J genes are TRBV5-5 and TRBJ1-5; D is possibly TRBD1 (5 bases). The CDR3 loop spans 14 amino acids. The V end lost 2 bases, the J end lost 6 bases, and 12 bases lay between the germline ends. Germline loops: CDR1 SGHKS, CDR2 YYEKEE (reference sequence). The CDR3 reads CASSLWQGVQPQHF. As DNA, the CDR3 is TGTGCCAGCAGCTTATGGCAGGGCGTTCAGCCCCAGCATTTT.

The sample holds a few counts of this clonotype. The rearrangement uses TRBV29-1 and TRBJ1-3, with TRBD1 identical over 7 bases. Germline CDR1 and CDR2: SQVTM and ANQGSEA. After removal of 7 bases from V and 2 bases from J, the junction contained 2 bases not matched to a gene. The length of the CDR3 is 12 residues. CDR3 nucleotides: TGCAGCGGACAGGGTACTGGAAACACCATATATTTT. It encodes CSGQGTGNTIYF.

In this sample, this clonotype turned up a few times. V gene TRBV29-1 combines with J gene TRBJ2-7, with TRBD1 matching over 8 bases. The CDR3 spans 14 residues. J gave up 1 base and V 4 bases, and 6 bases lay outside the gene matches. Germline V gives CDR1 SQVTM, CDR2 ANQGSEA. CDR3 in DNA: TGCAGCGTTGTTCGGACAGGGCTATCCTACGAGCAGTACTTC. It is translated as CSVVRTGLSYEQYF.

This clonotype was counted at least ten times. CDR3 protein: CASSPGVIYGYTF. The CDR3 DNA reads as TGTGCCAGCAGCCCAGGGGTGATCTATGGCTACACCTTC. V gene TRBV14 combines with J gene TRBJ1-2; D possibly corresponds to TRBD1 (6 bases). Trimming shortened V by 4 bases and J by 4 bases, and 10 bases separated the two germline ends. There are 13 residues in the CDR3. Per germline, CDR1 SGHDN and CDR2 FVKESK.

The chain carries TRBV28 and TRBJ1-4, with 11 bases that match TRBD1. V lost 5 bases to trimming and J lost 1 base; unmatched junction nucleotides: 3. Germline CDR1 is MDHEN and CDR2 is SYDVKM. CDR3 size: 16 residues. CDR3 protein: CASSTGTGGTNEKLFF. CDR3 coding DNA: TGTGCCAGCAGTACCGGGACAGGGGGAACTAATGAAAAACTGTTTTTT.

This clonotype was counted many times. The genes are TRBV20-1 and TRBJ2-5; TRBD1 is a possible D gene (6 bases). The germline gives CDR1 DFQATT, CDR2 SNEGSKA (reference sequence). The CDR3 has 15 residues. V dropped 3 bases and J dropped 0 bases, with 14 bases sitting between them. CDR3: CSARYTGSYQETQYF. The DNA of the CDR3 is TGCAGTGCTAGGTATACAGGGAGCTACCAAGAGACCCAGTACTTC.

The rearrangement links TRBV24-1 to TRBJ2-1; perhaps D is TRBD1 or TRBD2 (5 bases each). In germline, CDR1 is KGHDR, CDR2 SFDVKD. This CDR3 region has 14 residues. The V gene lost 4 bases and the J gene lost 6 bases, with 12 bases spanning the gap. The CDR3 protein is CATSEPGRSNEQFF. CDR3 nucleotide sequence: TGTGCCACCAGTGAGCCGGGACGGAGCAATGAGCAGTTCTTC.

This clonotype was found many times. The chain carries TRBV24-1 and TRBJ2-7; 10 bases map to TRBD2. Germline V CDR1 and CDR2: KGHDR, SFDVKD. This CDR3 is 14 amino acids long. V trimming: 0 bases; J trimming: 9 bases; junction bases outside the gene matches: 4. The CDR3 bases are TGTGCCACCAGTGATTTGACTAGCGGGACGCGGCAGTACTTC. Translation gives CATSDLTSGTRQYF.

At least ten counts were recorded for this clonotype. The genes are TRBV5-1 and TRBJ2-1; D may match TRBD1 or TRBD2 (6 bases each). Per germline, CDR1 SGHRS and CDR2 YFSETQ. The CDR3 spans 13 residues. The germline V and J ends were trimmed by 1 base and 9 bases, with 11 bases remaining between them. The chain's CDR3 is CASSLRGVFEQFF. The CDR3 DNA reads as TGCGCCAGCAGCTTGAGGGGGGTTTTTGAGCAGTTCTTC.

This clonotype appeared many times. The CDR3 spells CASRLRSSYEQYF. The CDR3 DNA sequence: TGTGCCAGCAGGTTGCGCAGCTCCTACGAGCAGTACTTC. This rearrangement joins TRBV5-6 to TRBJ2-7; unclear D gene. Germline loops: CDR1 SGHDT, CDR2 YYEEEE. This CDR3 region has 13 residues. The ends were cut back, 5 bases at V and 0 bases at J, with 9 bases in the middle.

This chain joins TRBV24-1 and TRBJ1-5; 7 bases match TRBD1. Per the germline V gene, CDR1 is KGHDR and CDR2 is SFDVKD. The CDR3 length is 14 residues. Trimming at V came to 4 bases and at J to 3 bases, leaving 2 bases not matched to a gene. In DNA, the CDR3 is TGTGCCACCAGTGAAGGGGGCCACAATCAGCCCCAGCATTTT. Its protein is CATSEGGHNQPQHF.

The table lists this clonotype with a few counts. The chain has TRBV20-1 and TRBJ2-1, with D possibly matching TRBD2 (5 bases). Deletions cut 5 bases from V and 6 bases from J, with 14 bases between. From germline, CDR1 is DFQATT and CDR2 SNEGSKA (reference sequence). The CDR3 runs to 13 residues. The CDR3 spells CSARKPTSNEQFF. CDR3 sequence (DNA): TGCAGTGCTCGTAAGCCTACTAGCAATGAGCAGTTCTTC.

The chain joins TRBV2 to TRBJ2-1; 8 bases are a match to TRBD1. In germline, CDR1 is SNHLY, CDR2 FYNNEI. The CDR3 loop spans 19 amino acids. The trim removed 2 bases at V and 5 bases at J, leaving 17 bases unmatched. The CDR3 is CASSERSGFGTGGDNEQFF. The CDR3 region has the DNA TGTGCCAGCAGTGAACGAAGTGGTTTTGGTACAGGGGGAGACAATGAGCAGTTCTTC.

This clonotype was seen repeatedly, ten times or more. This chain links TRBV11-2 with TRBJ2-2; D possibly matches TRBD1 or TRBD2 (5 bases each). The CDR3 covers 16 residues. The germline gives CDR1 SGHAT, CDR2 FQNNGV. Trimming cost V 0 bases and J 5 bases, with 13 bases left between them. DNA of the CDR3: TGTGCCAGCAGCTTAGAACCGTGGGGGTGGACCGGGGAGCTGTTTTTT. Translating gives CASSLEPWGWTGELFF.

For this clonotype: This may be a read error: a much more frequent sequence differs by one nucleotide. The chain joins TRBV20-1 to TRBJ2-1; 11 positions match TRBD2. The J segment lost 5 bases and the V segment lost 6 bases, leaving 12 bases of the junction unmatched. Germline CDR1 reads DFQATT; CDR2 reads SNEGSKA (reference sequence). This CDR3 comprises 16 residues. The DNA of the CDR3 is TGCAGTGCAAGGACTAGCGGGCGCCCCACCCACAATGAGCAGTTCTTC. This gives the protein CSARTSGRPTHNEQFF.

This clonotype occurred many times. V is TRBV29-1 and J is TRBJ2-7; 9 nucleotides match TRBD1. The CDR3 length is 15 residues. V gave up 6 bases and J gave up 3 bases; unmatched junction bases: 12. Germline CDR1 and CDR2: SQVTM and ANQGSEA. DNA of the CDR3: TGCAGCGTGGAAACCTCGGGACAGGGCGTCTACGAGCAGTACTTC. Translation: CSVETSGQGVYEQYF.

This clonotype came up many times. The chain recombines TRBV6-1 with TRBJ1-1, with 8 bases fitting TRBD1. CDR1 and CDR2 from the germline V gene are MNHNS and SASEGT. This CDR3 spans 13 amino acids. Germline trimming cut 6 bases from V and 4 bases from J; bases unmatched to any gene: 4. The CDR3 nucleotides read TGTGCCAGCAGCCGGACAGGGTTCACTGAAGCTTTCTTT. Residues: CASSRTGFTEAFF.

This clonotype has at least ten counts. Here the CDR3 DNA reads TGTGCCAGCAGCCTGACAGGGTTCAGGGAGACCCAGTACTTC. Encoded protein: CASSLTGFRETQYF. The V and J genes are TRBV7-3 and TRBJ2-5, with 7 bases lining up with TRBD1. V lost 5 bases, J lost 5 bases, and 8 bases stayed unmatched. The CDR3 covers 14 residues. Germline V gene data show CDR1 as SGHTA and CDR2 as FQGTGA.

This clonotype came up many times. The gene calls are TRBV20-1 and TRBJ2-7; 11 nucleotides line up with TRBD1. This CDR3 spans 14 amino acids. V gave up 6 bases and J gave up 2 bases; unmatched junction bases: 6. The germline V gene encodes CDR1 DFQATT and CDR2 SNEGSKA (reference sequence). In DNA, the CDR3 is TGCAGTGCACACCGGGACAGGGGGACCTACGAGCAGTACTTC. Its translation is CSAHRDRGTYEQYF.

The CDR3 loop is CASSLEVRSPLHF. The CDR3, as DNA: TGTGCCAGCAGTTTAGAGGTGCGGTCACCCCTCCACTTT. The J gene is TRBJ1-6, the V gene TRBV12-3 or TRBV12-4; D uncertain. The germline V and J ends were trimmed by 1 base and 10 bases, with 8 bases remaining between them. The CDR3 is made up of 13 amino acids.

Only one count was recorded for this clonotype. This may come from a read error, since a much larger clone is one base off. The CDR3 sequence: CASSPTGAGELFF. CDR3 coding DNA: TGTGCCAGCAGCCCAACGGGGGCCGGGGAGCTGTTTTTT. The genes are TRBV13 and TRBJ2-2; D is possibly TRBD2 (6 bases). Germline V lookup: CDR1 PRHDT, CDR2 FYEKMQ (reference sequence). V was cut by 5 bases and J by 6 bases, with 10 bases left in between. The CDR3 is 13 amino acids.

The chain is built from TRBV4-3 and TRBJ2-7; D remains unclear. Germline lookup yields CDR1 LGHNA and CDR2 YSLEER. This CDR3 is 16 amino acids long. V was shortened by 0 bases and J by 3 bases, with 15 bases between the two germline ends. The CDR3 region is CASSQDFRALDYEQYF. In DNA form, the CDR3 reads TGCGCCAGCAGCCAAGATTTTAGGGCCCTCGACTACGAGCAGTACTTC.

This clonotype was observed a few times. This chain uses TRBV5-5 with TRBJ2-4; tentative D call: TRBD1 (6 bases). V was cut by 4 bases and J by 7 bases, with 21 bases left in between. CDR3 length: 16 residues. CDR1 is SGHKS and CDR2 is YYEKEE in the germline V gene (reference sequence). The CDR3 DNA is TGTGCCAGCAGCGCAGTAACACAGGGAAAAGGGAACATTCAGTACTTC. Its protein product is CASSAVTQGKGNIQYF.

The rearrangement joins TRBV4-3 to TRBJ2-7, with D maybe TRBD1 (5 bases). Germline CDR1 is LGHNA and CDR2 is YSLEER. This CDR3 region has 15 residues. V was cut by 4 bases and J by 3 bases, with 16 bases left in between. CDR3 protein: CASSRQHGDSYEQYF. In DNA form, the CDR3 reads TGCGCCAGCAGCCGCCAACACGGTGACAGCTACGAGCAGTACTTC.

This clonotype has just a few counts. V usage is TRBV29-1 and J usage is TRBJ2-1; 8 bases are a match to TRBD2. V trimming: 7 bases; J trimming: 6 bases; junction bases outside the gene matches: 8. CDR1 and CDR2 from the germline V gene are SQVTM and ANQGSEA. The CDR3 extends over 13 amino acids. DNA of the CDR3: TGCAGCGGCCGACTAGCGCGGTTCAATGAGCAGTTCTTC. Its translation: CSGRLARFNEQFF.

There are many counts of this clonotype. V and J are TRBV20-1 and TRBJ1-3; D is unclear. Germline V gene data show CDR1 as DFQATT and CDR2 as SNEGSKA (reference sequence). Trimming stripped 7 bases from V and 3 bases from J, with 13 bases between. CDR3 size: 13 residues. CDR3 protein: CSVGSELGNTIYF. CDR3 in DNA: TGCAGTGTTGGGTCAGAACTTGGAAACACCATATATTTT.